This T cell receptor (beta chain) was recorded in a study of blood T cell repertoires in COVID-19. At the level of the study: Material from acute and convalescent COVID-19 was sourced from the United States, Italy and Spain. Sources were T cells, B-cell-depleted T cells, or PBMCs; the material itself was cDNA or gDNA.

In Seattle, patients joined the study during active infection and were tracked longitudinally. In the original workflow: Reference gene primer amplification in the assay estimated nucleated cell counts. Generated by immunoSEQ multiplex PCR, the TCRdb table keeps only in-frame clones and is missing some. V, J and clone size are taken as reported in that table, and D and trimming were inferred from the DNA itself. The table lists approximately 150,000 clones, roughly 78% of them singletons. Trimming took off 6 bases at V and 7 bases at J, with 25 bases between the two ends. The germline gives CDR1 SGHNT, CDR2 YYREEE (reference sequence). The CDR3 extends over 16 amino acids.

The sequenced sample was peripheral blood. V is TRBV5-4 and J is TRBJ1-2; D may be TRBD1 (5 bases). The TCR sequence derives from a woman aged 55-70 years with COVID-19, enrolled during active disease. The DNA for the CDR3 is TGTGCCAGCATTACCGGAAGTAGCCAGGGAATAGTTGGCTACACCTTC. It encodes CASITGSSQGIVGYTF. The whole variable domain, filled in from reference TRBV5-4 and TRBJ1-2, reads ETGVTQSPTHLIKTRGQQVTLRCSSQSGHNTVSWYQQALGQGPQFIFQYYREEENGRGNFPPRFSGLQFPNYSSELNVNALELDDSALYLCASITGSSQGIVGYTFGSGTRLTVV.